This TCR beta chain was identified in a study of blood T cell repertoires in COVID-19. The CDR3 loop spans 17 amino acids. Germline V gene sequence: CDR1 WNHNN, CDR2 SYGVQD (reference sequence). After removal of 3 bases from V and 10 bases from J, the junction contained 18 bases not matched to a gene. Assay: immunoSEQ multiplex PCR; the TCRdb copy retains only in-frame clones and omits some. The data hold under 300,000 clones, with about 87% observed a single time. This sequence originates from a woman aged 40-49 years who had been exposed to COVID-19. V gene TRBV10-1 combines with J gene TRBJ1-2; the match to TRBD1 covers 9 bases. Sample: PBMCs or T cells enriched from blood (not recorded which). CDR3 amino acids: CASSEGQGQPNLFVYTF. CDR3 in DNA: TGCGCCAGCAGTGAAGGACAGGGGCAGCCGAATCTTTTTGTCTACACCTTC.